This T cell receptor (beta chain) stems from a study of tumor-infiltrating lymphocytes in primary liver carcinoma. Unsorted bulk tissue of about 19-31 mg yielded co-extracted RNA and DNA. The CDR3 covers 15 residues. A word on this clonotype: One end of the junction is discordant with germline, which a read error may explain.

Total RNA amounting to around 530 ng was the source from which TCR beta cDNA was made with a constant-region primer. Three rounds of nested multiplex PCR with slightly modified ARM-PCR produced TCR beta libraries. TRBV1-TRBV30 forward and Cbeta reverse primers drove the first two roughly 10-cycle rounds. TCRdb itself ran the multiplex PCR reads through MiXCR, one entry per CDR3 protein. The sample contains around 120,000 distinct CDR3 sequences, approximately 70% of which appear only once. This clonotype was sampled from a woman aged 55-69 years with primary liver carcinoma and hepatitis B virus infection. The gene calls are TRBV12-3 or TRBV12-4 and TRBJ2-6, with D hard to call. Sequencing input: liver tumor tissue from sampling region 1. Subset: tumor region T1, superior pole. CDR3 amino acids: CASSLRRVGANVLTF. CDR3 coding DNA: TGTGCCAGTAGTTTACGGAGAGTTGGGGCCAACGTCCTGACTTTC.